A single sample gave rise to the 21 T cell receptor beta chains below, sequenced in a study of vaccination effects on CD4 cells after COVID-19. Sequencing used immunoSEQ multiplex PCR; TCRdb keeps in-frame clones, though not all of them. Among about 24,000 clones listed, around 69% were seen once. Their antigens are not known. Sequencing followed a ViraFEST assay step that expanded antigen-specific CD4+ T cells with viral peptide pools. CD4+ T cells were isolated after less than 13 days of culture. The person's infection with SARS-CoV-2, confirmed by PCR, took place between March and December 2020. This specimen was CD4+ T cells from PBMCs cultured with SARS-CoV-2 spike peptides, taken before COVID-19 vaccination. Receptors originate from a human donor who had a prior SARS-CoV-2 infection.

The CDR3 loop is CSASLGWRDEQFF. The CDR3 coding sequence is TGCAGTGCTAGTTTGGGTTGGCGCGATGAGCAGTTCTTC. The chain combines TRBV20-1 with TRBJ2-1; D call uncertain. The CDR3 totals 13 residues. Trimming removed 3 bases from V and 8 bases from J, with 14 bases in between. In germline, CDR1 is DFQATT, CDR2 SNEGSKA (reference sequence).

The chain combines TRBV5-1 with TRBJ2-1; 8 bases are shared with TRBD2. Germline assignment: CDR1 SGHRS and CDR2 YFSETQ. The length of the CDR3 is 16 residues. V dropped 4 bases and J dropped 2; count of bases not matched to a gene: 8. CDR3 amino acids: CASSPNRGGAYNEQFF. CDR3 bases: TGCGCCAGCAGCCCCAATCGGGGGGGAGCCTACAATGAGCAGTTCTTC. The whole variable domain, remainder taken from reference TRBV5-1 and TRBJ2-1, is KAGVTQTPRYLIKTRGQQVTLSCSPISGHRSVSWYQQTPGQGLQFLFEYFSETQRNKGNFPGRFSGRQFSNSRSEMNVSTLELGDSALYLCASSPNRGGAYNEQFFGPGTRLTVL.

The chain recombines TRBV7-2 with TRBJ1-3, with D uncertain. Germline assignment: CDR1 SGHTA and CDR2 FQGNSA. The CDR3 spans 18 residues. The V and J ends lost 5 bases and 0 bases respectively, with 20 bases between them. The CDR3: CASSLIPRGPNSGNTIYF. CDR3 DNA sequence: TGTGCCAGCAGCCTGATCCCCCGGGGTCCGAACTCTGGAAACACCATATATTTT. The full variable domain, with the rest looked up from reference TRBV7-2 and TRBJ1-3, is GAGVSQSPSNKVTEKGKDVELRCDPISGHTALYWYRQSLGQGLEFLIYFQGNSAPDKSGLPSDRFSAERTGGSVSTLTIQRTQQEDSAVYLCASSLIPRGPNSGNTIYFGEGSWLTVV.

The V gene is TRBV2, the J gene TRBJ1-5; D unclear. V lost 1 base, J lost 6 bases, and 7 bases lay in between. The CDR3 spans 13 residues. In germline, CDR1 is SNHLY, CDR2 FYNNEI. The CDR3 DNA is TGTGCCAGCAGTGAAGACGTCGGTCAGCCCCAGCATTTT. Amino acid sequence: CASSEDVGQPQHF.

The chain uses TRBV7-6 and TRBJ1-3, with D perhaps matching TRBD1 (6 bases). CDR1 is SGHVS and CDR2 is FNYEAQ in the germline V gene. V shed 0 bases and J shed 3 bases, with 15 bases lying between them. This CDR3 region has 17 residues. In DNA, the CDR3 is TGTGCCAGCAGCTTAGCAATCGGCAGGGGAGGTGGAAACACCATATATTTT. Translation gives CASSLAIGRGGGNTIYF.

V and J are TRBV5-4 and TRBJ2-5, with 8 bases that match TRBD1. The CDR3 runs 14 residues. Trimming cost V 3 bases and J 6 bases; bases outside gene matches: 7. CDR1 is SGHNT, CDR2 YYREEE, per germline (reference sequence). The chain's CDR3 is CASSSHGQGKTQYF. CDR3 nucleotides: TGTGCCAGCAGCTCCCACGGACAGGGAAAGACCCAGTACTTC. The whole variable domain, remainder taken from reference TRBV5-4 and TRBJ2-5, is ETGVTQSPTHLIKTRGQQVTLRCSSQSGHNTVSWYQQALGQGPQFIFQYYREEENGRGNFPPRFSGLQFPNYSSELNVNALELDDSALYLCASSSHGQGKTQYFGPGTRLLVL.

This clone was found a few times. The V gene is TRBV7-3, the J gene TRBJ2-7; TRBD1 might be the D (5 bases). V shed 0 bases and J shed 5 bases, with 5 bases lying between them. This CDR3 has 12 residues. Germline V gene lookup returns CDR1 SGHTA and CDR2 FQGTGA. The CDR3 DNA reads as TGTGCCAGCAGCTTAACAGGGGACGAGCAGTACTTC. This translates into CASSLTGDEQYF.

This clone is large by share. V and J are TRBV3-1 (or the pseudogene TRBV3-2) and TRBJ1-5; D gene unclear. CDR1 and CDR2 (germline): LGHDT, YNNKEL (reference sequence). The CDR3 runs to 14 residues. With 4 bases removed from V and 6 bases from J, the gap between germline ends came to 13 bases. As DNA, the CDR3 is TGTGCCAGCAGCCCGACTTGGGAGTCTCAGCCCCAGCATTTT. It yields the protein CASSPTWESQPQHF.

V is TRBV9 and J is TRBJ2-1; a weak D match, TRBD1 (6 bases). Germline V gene lookup returns CDR1 SGDLS and CDR2 YYNGEE. The CDR3 is 13 residues long. V gave up 4 bases and J gave up 7 bases, with 12 bases separating them. CDR3 sequence reads: CASSPGQRNEQFF. In DNA, the CDR3 is TGTGCCAGCAGCCCAGGACAGAGGAATGAGCAGTTCTTC.

This chain's CDR3 is CASSLKVSTDTQYF. DNA for the CDR3: TGTGCCAGCAGTTTGAAGGTTAGCACAGATACGCAGTATTTT. J is TRBJ2-3 and V is TRBV27; no definite D call. CDR1 and CDR2 from the germline V gene are MNHEY and SMNVEV (reference sequence). Trimming left V 3 bases short and J 0 bases short, with 7 bases between. The CDR3 contains 14 residues.

This sequence joins TRBV7-2 and TRBJ1-1, with D hard to call. V was shortened by 5 bases and J by 5 bases, with 15 bases between the two germline ends. The V gene's germline CDR1 is SGHTA and CDR2 FQGNSA. The CDR3 contains 14 residues. The CDR3 here is CASSLIEGYTEAFF. In nucleotides, the CDR3 is TGTGCCAGCAGCCTCATCGAAGGGTATACTGAAGCTTTCTTT.

The chain employs TRBV6-5 and TRBJ1-1, with D unresolved. Germline CDR1 and CDR2: MNHEY and SVGAGI. V lost 8 bases and J lost 5, with 18 bases in between. There are 14 residues in the CDR3. This chain's CDR3 is CASSLEGRRTEAFF. CDR3 sequence (DNA): TGTGCCAGCTCCTTAGAAGGGAGGAGGACTGAAGCTTTCTTT.

The chain couples TRBV6-5 to TRBJ2-7; TRBD2 matches at 8 bases. J gave up 12 bases and V 5 bases, and 12 bases lay outside the gene matches. Germline CDR1 MNHEY, CDR2 SVGAGI. CDR3 size: 13 residues. The DNA of the CDR3 is TGTGCCAGCAGTCAACTAGCGGACCTTTTTCGGTACTTC. This sequence encodes CASSQLADLFRYF.

The V and J genes are TRBV7-9 and TRBJ1-4, with D uncertain. The CDR3 loop spans 16 amino acids. Trimming cost V 1 base and J 8 bases, with 17 bases left between them. Per the germline V gene, CDR1 is SEHNR and CDR2 is FQNEAQ (reference sequence). As DNA, the CDR3 is TGTGCCAGCAGCTTAGTATTACCCGACTTGGGCGAAAAACTGTTTTTT. Translating it yields CASSLVLPDLGEKLFF.

V usage is TRBV5-3 and J usage is TRBJ1-4; no clear D. TRBV5-3 is treated as an ORF (open reading frame) with a function not yet certain. Trimming pared 10 bases from V and 3 bases from J, leaving 4 bases between. The CDR3 is 10 amino acids. The CDR3 region has the DNA TGTGCCGGACCTAATGAAAAACTGTTTTTT. Residues: CAGPNEKLFF.

This clone came up a few times. The chain has TRBV5-4 and TRBJ1-2, with TRBD1 matching over 7 bases. The CDR3 has 15 residues. V lost 2 bases and J lost 8; bases outside the gene matches: 12. Germline V gene lookup returns CDR1 SGHNT and CDR2 YYREEE (reference sequence). CDR3 in amino acids: CASSFYNPDRAGYTF. CDR3 DNA sequence: TGTGCCAGCAGCTTCTATAACCCCGACAGGGCCGGCTACACCTTC.

The V call is TRBV6-5, the J call TRBJ2-1, with TRBD2 identical over 7 bases. With V trimmed by 7 bases and J by 4 bases, 10 bases remained unmatched. The CDR3 loop spans 15 amino acids. Germline V gene sequence: CDR1 MNHEY, CDR2 SVGAGI. CDR3 nucleotide sequence: TGTGCCAGCACGCTAAGCGGGACTCGGTACAATGAGCAGTTCTTC. As protein: CASTLSGTRYNEQFF.

This clone is a singleton in its sample. V usage is TRBV3-1 (or the pseudogene TRBV3-2) and J usage is TRBJ2-5, with 7 nucleotides matching TRBD1. Unmatched junction bases numbered 3, after V lost 4 bases and J lost 1 base. CDR1 and CDR2 from the germline V gene are LGHDT and YNNKEL (reference sequence). The CDR3 is 14 amino acids. The CDR3 sequence: CASSRGTVQETQYF. As DNA, the CDR3 is TGTGCCAGCAGCCGAGGGACAGTCCAAGAGACCCAGTACTTC.

V gene TRBV7-3 combines with J gene TRBJ2-6; 9 bases map to TRBD1. The CDR3 is 17 residues long. V dropped 1 base and J dropped 1; count of bases not matched to a gene: 2. Germline CDR1 reads SGHTA; CDR2 reads FQGTGA. Written as DNA, the CDR3 is TGTGCCAGCAGCTTAATGGGACAGGGTTCTGGGGCCAACGTCCTGACTTTC. It specifies CASSLMGQGSGANVLTF.

This chain uses TRBV11-1 with TRBJ1-6; 7 bases map to TRBD1. Germline assignment: CDR1 SGHAT and CDR2 FQDESV (reference sequence). This CDR3 has 16 residues. J gave up 5 bases and V 5 bases, and 9 bases lay outside the gene matches. The CDR3: CASSLTGVGNNSPLHF. CDR3 in DNA: TGTGCCAGCAGCCTTACAGGGGTTGGGAATAATTCACCCCTCCACTTT.

V gene TRBV7-9 combines with J gene TRBJ1-4; D may be TRBD1 (6 bases). The CDR3 is 15 residues long. Germline CDR1 is SEHNR and CDR2 is FQNEAQ (reference sequence). Trimming took 1 base from V and 8 from J, leaving 14 bases between them. The CDR3 nucleotides are TGTGCCAGCAGCTTAGGAGCAGGGGTTGGGGAAAAACTGTTTTTT. This encodes CASSLGAGVGEKLFF.